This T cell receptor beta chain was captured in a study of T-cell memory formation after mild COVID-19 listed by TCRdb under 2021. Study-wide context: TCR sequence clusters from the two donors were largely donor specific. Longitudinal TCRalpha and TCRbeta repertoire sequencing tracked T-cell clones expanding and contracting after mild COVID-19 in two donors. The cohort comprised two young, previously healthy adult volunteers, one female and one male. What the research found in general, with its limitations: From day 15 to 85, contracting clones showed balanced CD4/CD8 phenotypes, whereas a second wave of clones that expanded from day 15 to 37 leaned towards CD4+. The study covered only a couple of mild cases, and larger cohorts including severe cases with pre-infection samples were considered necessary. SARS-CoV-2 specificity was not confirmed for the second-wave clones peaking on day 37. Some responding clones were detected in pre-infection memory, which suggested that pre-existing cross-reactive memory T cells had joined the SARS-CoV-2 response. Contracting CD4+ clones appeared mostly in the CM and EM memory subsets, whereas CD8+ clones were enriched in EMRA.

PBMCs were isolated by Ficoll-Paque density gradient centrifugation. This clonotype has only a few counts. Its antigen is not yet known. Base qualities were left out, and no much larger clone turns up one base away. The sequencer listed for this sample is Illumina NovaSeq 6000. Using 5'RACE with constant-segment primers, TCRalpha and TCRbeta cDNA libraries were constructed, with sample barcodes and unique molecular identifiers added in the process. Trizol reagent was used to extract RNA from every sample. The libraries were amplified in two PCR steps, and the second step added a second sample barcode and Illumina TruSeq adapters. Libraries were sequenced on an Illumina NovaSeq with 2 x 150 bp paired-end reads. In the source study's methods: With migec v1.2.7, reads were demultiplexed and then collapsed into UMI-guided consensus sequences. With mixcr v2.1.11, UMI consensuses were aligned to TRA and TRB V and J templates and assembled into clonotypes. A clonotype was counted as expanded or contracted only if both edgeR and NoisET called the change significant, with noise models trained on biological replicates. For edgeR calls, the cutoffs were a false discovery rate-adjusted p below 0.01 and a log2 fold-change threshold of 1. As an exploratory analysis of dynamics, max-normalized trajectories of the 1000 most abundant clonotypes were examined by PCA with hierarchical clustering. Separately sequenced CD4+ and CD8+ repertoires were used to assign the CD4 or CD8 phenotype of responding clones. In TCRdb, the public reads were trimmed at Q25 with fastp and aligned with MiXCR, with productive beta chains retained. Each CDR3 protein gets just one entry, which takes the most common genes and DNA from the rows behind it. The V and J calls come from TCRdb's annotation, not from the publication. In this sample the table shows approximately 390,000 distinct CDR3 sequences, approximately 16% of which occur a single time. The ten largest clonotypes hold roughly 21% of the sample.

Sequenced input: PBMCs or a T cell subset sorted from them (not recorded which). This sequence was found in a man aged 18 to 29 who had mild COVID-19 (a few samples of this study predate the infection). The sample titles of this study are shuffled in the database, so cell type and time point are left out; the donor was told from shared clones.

The CDR3 loop reads CASSLGQVALETQYF. In nucleotides, the sequence is TGTGCCAGCAGCTTAGGACAGGTGGCGTTAGAGACCCAGTACTTC. The chain joins TRBV7-3 to TRBJ2-5; 7 bases in between match TRBD1. There are 15 amino acids in the CDR3, from cysteine to phenylalanine inclusive. Only CDR3 DNA remains: 45 bases, in frame from the first base. Germline trimming: 2 bases from V, 4 bases from J; junction bases outside gene matches: 7. CDR1 and CDR2 are read off the germline V gene as SGHTA and FQGTGA.